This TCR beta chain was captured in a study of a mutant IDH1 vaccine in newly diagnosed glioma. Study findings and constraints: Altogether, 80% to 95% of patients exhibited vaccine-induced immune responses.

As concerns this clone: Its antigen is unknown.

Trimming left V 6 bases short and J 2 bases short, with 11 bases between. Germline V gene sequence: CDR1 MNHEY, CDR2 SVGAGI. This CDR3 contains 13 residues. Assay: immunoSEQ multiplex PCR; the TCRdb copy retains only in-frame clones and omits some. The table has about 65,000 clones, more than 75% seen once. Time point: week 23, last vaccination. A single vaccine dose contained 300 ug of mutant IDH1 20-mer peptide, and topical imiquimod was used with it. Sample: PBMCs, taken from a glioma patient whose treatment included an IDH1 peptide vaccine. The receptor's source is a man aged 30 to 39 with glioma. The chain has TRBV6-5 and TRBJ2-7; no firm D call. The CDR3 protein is CASSPTATYEQYF. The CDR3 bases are TGTGCCAGCAGCCCGACTGCAACCTACGAGCAGTACTTC.